This T cell receptor beta chain originates from a study of regulatory T cells in long-lasting Graves disease (dated by TCRdb to the early 2020s). With regard to the full study: Patients with newly diagnosed Graves' disease had been on antithyroid drugs for under 3 months. The study took place in China and was registered as a clinical trial. A total of around 33 samples underwent TCR sequencing, from 13 patients with persistent Graves' disease and 20 or so patients with newly diagnosed Graves' disease. This study used TCR sequencing and RNA sequencing of peripheral blood to compare persistent Graves' disease patients against newly diagnosed Graves' disease patients. What the work shows at the level of the full study, not this receptor alone: Preferential use of TRBV28, TRBJ1-2 and TRBJ2-5 was observed in persistent disease, whereas TRBV20-1 and TRBJ2-1 were favored in newly diagnosed disease. Persistent patients shared more public clonotypes among themselves (2,741) than newly diagnosed patients did (about 970). Only peripheral blood was studied, because thyroid tissue, the primary lesion, was inaccessible. As a limitation, the authors acknowledged that the small sample size may reduce accuracy. Lower TCR Shannon entropy and fewer highly expanded clones were observed in persistent Graves' disease patients than in newly diagnosed patients, which suggested clonal expansion. Sequencing and analysis were limited to the TCR beta chain.

This clonotype has just a few counts. Its antigen is unknown. The input lacks base qualities; no much larger clone sits a single base away. In the germline V gene (reference sequence), CDR1 corresponds to LNHDA and CDR2 to SQIVND. V loses 5 bases, J loses 8 bases, and the germline ends lie 15 bases apart. The CDR3, from cysteine to phenylalanine, totals 13 residues. The sequence is cut down to CDR3 DNA, 39 bases in frame from base 1. The label giving this sample's time point can be read as: newly diagnosed GD, antithyroid drugs for less than 3 months. For both TCR sequencing and RNA sequencing, RNA was extracted from PBMCs in TRIzol. The diagnosis of Graves' disease followed American Thyroid Association guidelines. Patients were recruited from an endocrinology department in Xi'an, China. From each patient, around 8.3 milliliters of peripheral blood was collected into an EDTA anticoagulant tube. Ficoll Paque Plus density gradient separation was used to isolate PBMCs, and no further T cell sorting was done. An Agilent 2100 Bioanalyzer and agarose gel were used to check RNA quality, while a NanoDrop 2000 measured RNA concentration.

Libraries were prepared through multiplex PCR. Sequencer: Illumina HiSeq 4000. TCR beta libraries were built with iRepertoire HTBI primers and Arm-PCR amplification of CDR3 regions. Gel purification was performed on PCR products prior to sequencing. As for the original processing: Gene usage analysis of CDR3 amino acid clonotypes relied on the approximately 60 TRBV and 13 to 15 TRBJ segments identified across samples. COPE and FqMerger were used to merge the filtered high-quality paired reads into contigs. BLAST was used to align contigs to IMGT TRBV, TRBD and TRBJ reference genes, and CDR3 was defined according to IMGT. Highly expanded clones were defined as clonotypes with a frequency above 0.1%. Shannon entropy served as the measure of repertoire diversity, while the Gini coefficient captured V-J evenness. A clonotype found in more than one individual was treated as public. TCRdb reanalyzed the raw reads on its own, using fastp at Q25 for trimming and MiXCR for clone calling, and kept in-frame beta chains. CDR3 protein sequences are deduplicated, and each keeps its most common genes and DNA. TCRdb's processing, not the study's, gives the V and J calls here. For this sample there are more than 450,000 distinct CDR3 sequences; about 12% appear just once. The top ten clonotypes cover 8% to 10% of the sample.

Another study also made use of these data, one on T cells in Graves' hyperthyroidism and ophthalmopathy. Per that second paper: Graves' hyperthyroidism was defined as stable when no progression to ophthalmopathy occurred over 18 months of follow-up. The hyperthyroidism patients were between 18 and 65 years old and newly diagnosed, with a disease duration of less than 2 months. Patients with uncontrolled infections, other autoimmune diseases, pregnancy or lactation were excluded. Clinical symptoms, serum thyroxine and TRAb, thyroid ultrasound, and orbital computed tomography formed the basis for the diagnoses. For the first round of RT-PCR on the TCR CDR3, the HTBI primer set was used together with the Qiagen OneStep RT-PCR kit. Blood samples also contained most of the expanded thyroid clonotypes (frequency above 0.001), which suggests that blood repertoires may reflect thyroid immune responses. A 13 V-J signature model separated ophthalmopathy from stable hyperthyroidism, with approximately 87% sensitivity and about 81% specificity in cross-validation and 80%/75% in testing. During validation, the model predicted progression to ophthalmopathy a median of approximately 7 months ahead of onset, with more than 55% sensitivity and less than 85% specificity. A discovery cohort of roughly 96 patients, roughly 45 with Graves' ophthalmopathy and over 55 with stable Graves' hyperthyroidism, was used to find distinguishing TCR V-J signatures. Whether ophthalmopathy could be predicted prospectively was tested in an independent validation cohort made up of fewer than 20 hyperthyroidism patients plus 17 patients who later progressed to ophthalmopathy. The roughly 90 discovery patients were divided at random into training and test sets in a 7:3 ratio. In addition, the study compared T-cell repertoires in thyroid tissue and in blood from roughly 6 Graves' hyperthyroidism patients. Following sampling, methimazole starting at 30 mg daily was given to hyperthyroidism patients, and high-dose intravenous methylprednisolone was given to ophthalmopathy patients. A second multiplex PCR round built the libraries, followed by size selection and purification. The libraries were sequenced on an Illumina HiSeq2000 using paired-end 100 bp reads. SOAPnuke was used to process the raw data, removing reads that contained adapters or uncalled bases, had a mean Phred below 15, or lacked an exact match to the constant primer or identifier. COPE v1.2.5 was used to merge the high-quality paired reads, and each unique nucleotide sequence was defined as a clonotype. MiTCR v1.1 was used to align the clonotypes against IMGT TRBV, TRBD and TRBJ reference segments. Analysis was restricted to V-J combinations with a frequency above 0.0001, which covered approximately 99% of repertoires. A TCS score was defined as the ratio between F50 (clonal expansion) and ExV (chaos), using BLOSUM62-based TCRdist between CDR3 peptides within each V-J. Welch's t-statistics and random forest reduced 514 V-J features to 13, which were used in a naive Bayes classifier (R e1071). No statistical method was used to fix the sample size in advance, and group allocation was not hidden from the investigators. TCR Vbeta CDR3 sequencing of around 130 peripheral blood samples (43 ophthalmopathy, some 75 hyperthyroidism and around 17 progressor patients) is reported in the paper.

The sequence was obtained from a young woman with Graves disease. Donor details come from another sample of the same person, matched by shared clones. The sample here was peripheral blood mononuclear cells (PBMCs), taken at new diagnosis, from a patient treated with antithyroid drugs. The sequence is built from TRBV19 and TRBJ1-2; the D gene identity is not certain. The CDR3 in this case is CASSHPGSWGYTF. The sequence in DNA is TGTGCCAGTAGTCATCCCGGGAGCTGGGGCTACACCTTC.